This TCR beta chain was documented in a study of early T cells in non-severe SARS-CoV-2 infection. As part of library construction, unique molecular identifiers were attached to individual cDNA molecules. TCRdb reanalysed the 5' RACE reads using MiXCR and keeps one entry per CDR3 protein. There are over 20,000 distinct CDR3 sequences in the sample; 4.8% occur only once, and less than 5.5% lies in the top ten. This CDR3 region has 15 residues. Trimming cost V 1 base and J 5 bases, with 14 bases left between them. Germline V gene data show CDR1 as SGHAT and CDR2 as FQNNGV. Input material: whole blood. The TCR sequence derives from an adult who was a healthcare worker with PCR-confirmed SARS-CoV-2 infection or an uninfected control (not recorded which). J is TRBJ2-5 and V is TRBV11-2; the D call may be TRBD1 or TRBD2 (5 bases each). The CDR3: CASSLGPGSPETQYF. In DNA, the CDR3 is TGTGCCAGCAGCTTAGGTCCAGGGAGTCCCGAGACCCAGTACTTC.